One and the same sample provided the 16 T cell receptor beta chains below, sequenced in a study of metastatic and nonmetastatic thyroid tumors (dated by TCRdb to about 2020). No patient had received any treatment before thyroid surgery. The library came from PCR. The instrument given in TCRdb is Illumina HiSeq 4000. TCRdb handled the public reads itself, with Q25 trimming in fastp and clone calling in MiXCR, and kept productive beta chains. In this sample the table shows fewer than 25,000 clones, around a third of which occur a single time. The leading ten clones occupy over 12% of the sample. What was sequenced was blood. These receptors all come from a female donor with papillary thyroid cancer or a benign thyroid nodule (not recorded which). Some clones in this sample may be carry-over from other donors' samples.

This clone has at least ten counts. The rearrangement uses TRBV4-1 and TRBJ2-5; a weak D match, TRBD2 (6 bases). V lost 7 bases to trimming and J lost 5 bases, with 20 bases between them. The germline gives CDR1 MGHRA, CDR2 YSYEKL. The CDR3 has 15 residues. The CDR3 region has the DNA TGCGCCAGCACCCGGGAGCCCCGTCCGTGGGAGACCCAGTACTTC. Its translation is CASTREPRPWETQYF.

The sample holds many counts of this clone. The CDR3 nucleotides are TGTGCCAGCAGCATCACAGGCCCTAACGGGGATACGCAGTATTTT. Its translation: CASSITGPNGDTQYF. The chain links TRBV2 to TRBJ2-3, with D possibly TRBD1 on 5 matching bases. The ends were cut back, 6 bases at V and 6 bases at J, with 19 bases in the middle. This CDR3 region has 15 residues. Germline CDR1 and CDR2: SNHLY and FYNNEI.

The chain joins TRBV4-3 to TRBJ2-7; TRBD1 might be the D (6 bases). The CDR3 totals 14 residues. Trimming removed 0 bases at V and 3 bases at J, with 9 bases between. The germline V gene has CDR1 LGHNA and CDR2 YSLEER. CDR3 bases: TGCGCCAGCAGCCAAGATAAACAGGGCTACGAGCAGTACTTC. Its translation is CASSQDKQGYEQYF.

This clone was recorded many times. The chain joins TRBV7-9 to TRBJ1-2; possibly TRBD1 for D (5 bases). The V and J ends lost 1 base and 3 bases respectively, with 6 bases between them. The germline gives CDR1 SEHNR, CDR2 FQNEAQ (reference sequence). CDR3 length: 13 residues. The CDR3 spells CASSLGTYYGYTF. As DNA, the CDR3 is TGTGCCAGCAGCTTAGGGACATACTATGGCTACACCTTC.

This clone has ten or more counts. The rearrangement uses TRBV5-1 and TRBJ2-3, with D hard to call. Looked up from germline, CDR1 is SGHRS and CDR2 is YFSETQ. Trimming pared 3 bases from V and 3 bases from J, leaving 11 bases between. The CDR3 runs to 14 residues. The CDR3 is CASSSVFLTDTQYF. For the CDR3, the DNA is TGCGCCAGCAGCTCCGTCTTCCTTACAGATACGCAGTATTTT.

Here the CDR3 reads CASSGLGNNEQFF. The DNA for the CDR3 is TGTGCCAGCAGTGGGTTGGGAAACAATGAGCAGTTCTTC. V is TRBV2 and J is TRBJ2-1; no clear D. Germline CDR1 reads SNHLY; CDR2 reads FYNNEI. The CDR3 spans 13 residues. V was pared by 4 bases and J by 5 bases, with 9 bases between.

This clone was counted ten times or more. The junction shows a germline mismatch at one end, possibly a read error. The chain combines TRBV6-6 with TRBJ1-6; a possible D gene is TRBD1 (6 bases). Germline V lookup: CDR1 MNHNY, CDR2 SVGAGI (reference sequence). There are 16 residues in the CDR3. The CDR3 loop reads CASSYGGSSYSSPLHF. Written as DNA, the CDR3 is TGTGCCAGCAGTTATGGGGGCAGCTCCTATAGTTCACCCCTCCACTTT.

This clone is medium-sized (0.01 to 0.1%) within its sample. This rearrangement joins TRBV12-3 or TRBV12-4 to TRBJ1-1, with D possibly TRBD1 on 5 matching bases. The CDR3 sequence is 13 residues long. Trimming took off 6 bases at V and 5 bases at J, with 13 bases between the two ends. The CDR3 sequence: CASRTRGGTEAFF. DNA for the CDR3: TGTGCCAGCAGGACGAGGGGCGGGACTGAAGCTTTCTTT.

The V and J genes are TRBV30 and TRBJ2-7; 9 bases are a match to TRBD1. This CDR3 has 15 amino acids. The V and J ends lost 0 bases and 1 base, in that order; junction bases with no gene match: 4. The germline V gene has CDR1 GTSNPN and CDR2 SVGIG (reference sequence). CDR3: CAWSVIGQGSYEQYF. The DNA of the CDR3 is TGTGCCTGGAGTGTAATAGGACAGGGGTCCTACGAGCAGTACTTC.

At least ten counts were recorded for this clone. This chain joins TRBV4-3 and TRBJ1-3; a possible D gene is TRBD1 (5 bases). The CDR3 has 15 amino acids. Germline V gene data show CDR1 as LGHNA and CDR2 as YSLEER. The V end lost 0 bases, the J end lost 4 bases, and 10 bases lay between the germline ends. The CDR3: CASSQDPGIGNTIYF. The CDR3 DNA is TGCGCCAGCAGCCAAGATCCAGGGATCGGAAACACCATATATTTT.

This chain uses TRBV4-1 with TRBJ1-5; D is uncertain. The V gene's germline CDR1 is MGHRA and CDR2 YSYEKL. Trimming removed 1 base at V and 0 bases at J, with 7 bases between. The CDR3 spans 15 residues. CDR3 DNA sequence: TGCGCCAGCAGCCAAGCACAGTATAGCAATCAGCCCCAGCATTTT. Its translation: CASSQAQYSNQPQHF.

The chain carries TRBV6-2 or TRBV6-3 and TRBJ2-7, with D possibly TRBD2 on 6 matching bases. V was cut by 5 bases and J by 3 bases, with 26 bases left in between. This CDR3 has 18 residues. Per the germline V gene, CDR1 is MNHEY and CDR2 is SVGEGT. The CDR3 bases are TGTGCCAGCAGTACGTGGAAGGGCGCGGGAACGGAAGACTACGAGCAGTACTTC. Amino acids: CASSTWKGAGTEDYEQYF.

This clone was seen repeatedly, ten times or more. This chain connects TRBV6-1 to TRBJ1-4, with TRBD1 as a possible D gene (6 bases). V lost 10 bases to trimming and J lost 4 bases, with 22 bases between them. The CDR3 consists of 16 residues. CDR1 is MNHNS, CDR2 SASEGT, per germline. The CDR3 region is CATRTANPSINEKLFF. The CDR3 coding sequence is TGTGCCACCAGGACAGCTAATCCTTCGATTAATGAAAAACTGTTTTTT.

This clone was seen once. This chain joins TRBV9 and TRBJ2-7, with D hard to call. CDR1 is SGDLS, CDR2 YYNGEE, per germline. The CDR3 has 13 residues. The V and J ends lost 3 bases and 4 bases respectively, with 11 bases between them. CDR3 in amino acids: CASSAGPWYEQYF. For the CDR3, the DNA is TGTGCCAGCAGCGCCGGCCCCTGGTACGAGCAGTACTTC.

This clone was counted many times. The chain has TRBV7-2 and TRBJ1-2, with a possible D match to TRBD1 (5 bases). The CDR3 length is 14 residues. Trimming shortened V by 1 base and J by 2 bases, and 8 bases separated the two germline ends. Germline V lookup: CDR1 SGHTA, CDR2 FQGNSA. CDR3 region: CASSLGSGNYGYTF. The CDR3 region has the DNA TGTGCCAGCAGCTTAGGTTCAGGGAACTATGGCTACACCTTC. Together with reference TRBV7-2 and TRBJ1-2, the CDR3 gives the full variable domain: GAGVSQSPSNKVTEKGKDVELRCDPISGHTALYWYRQSLGQGLEFLIYFQGNSAPDKSGLPSDRFSAERTGGSVSTLTIQRTQQEDSAVYLCASSLGSGNYGYTFGSGTRLTVV.

This chain links TRBV11-2 with TRBJ2-7, with 8 positions matching TRBD1. V lost 5 bases, J lost 3 bases, and 6 bases stayed unmatched. Germline V lookup: CDR1 SGHAT, CDR2 FQNNGV. There are 14 residues in the CDR3. The CDR3 DNA reads as TGTGCCAGCAGCCCATTACAGGGGGACTACGAGCAGTACTTC. It translates to CASSPLQGDYEQYF.